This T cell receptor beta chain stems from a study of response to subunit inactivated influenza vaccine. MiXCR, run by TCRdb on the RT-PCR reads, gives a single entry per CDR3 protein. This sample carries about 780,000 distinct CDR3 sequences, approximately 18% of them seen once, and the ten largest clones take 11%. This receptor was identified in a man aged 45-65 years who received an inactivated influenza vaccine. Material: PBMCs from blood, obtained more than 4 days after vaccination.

The CDR3 loop is CSARLLADNTGELFF. Written as DNA, the CDR3 is TGCAGTGCTAGGTTACTAGCGGACAACACCGGGGAGCTGTTTTTT. The chain carries TRBV20-1 and TRBJ2-2; 8 positions match TRBD2. Per germline, CDR1 DFQATT and CDR2 SNEGSKA (reference sequence). With V trimmed by 3 bases and J by 2 bases, 5 bases remained unmatched. The CDR3 runs 15 residues.